The sequence of this TCR beta chain was determined in a study of blood T cell repertoires in COVID-19. Study in general: COVID-19 samples from acute and convalescent phases originated in the United States, Italy and Spain. T cells, B-cell-depleted T cells, or PBMCs supplied cDNA or gDNA.

Source study methods: Amplification of reference gene primers provided the estimated nucleated cell counts. The data were produced by immunoSEQ multiplex PCR, yet TCRdb's version contains in-frame clones alone and is incomplete. The V and J calls and clone size are taken from that table; D and trimming were inferred from the DNA. The data contain about 190,000 clones, 88% of them seen just once; the ten biggest clones take up 1.1%. V shed 2 bases and J 6 bases; nucleotides not matched to a gene: 8. The CDR3 consists of 16 residues. Germline CDR1 MDHEN, CDR2 SYDVKM. The sequencing input was peripheral blood. The source is a man aged 25 to 40 with acute or convalescent COVID-19. The V gene is TRBV28, the J gene TRBJ2-3; 10 nucleotides agree with TRBD2. The CDR3 DNA follows: TGTGCCAGCAGTTTAATTGCTAGCGGGAGTATTGATACGCAGTATTTT. Its protein is CASSLIASGSIDTQYF.